This TCR beta chain was captured in a study of tumor-infiltrating lymphocytes in primary liver carcinoma. Whole-study results and caveats: Only about 8-25% of top clones occurred in every one of the five tumor regions.

With regard to this clonotype: Its cognate antigen is unknown. Lacking the conserved final phenylalanine or tryptophan, this CDR3 likely reflects a read error.

V shed 5 bases and J 7 bases; nucleotides not matched to a gene: 9. CDR3 length: 14 residues. The germline CDR1 and CDR2 sequences are SGHRS and YFSETQ. Each 20-30 mg portion of unsorted bulk tissue served as the source for co-extraction of RNA and DNA. A constant-region primer served to make TCR beta cDNA from about 0.5 ug total RNA. Investigators got TCR beta libraries out of three nested multiplex PCR rounds, done with slightly modified ARM-PCR. TRBV1-TRBV30 forward primers paired with a C-beta reverse primer drove the first two PCR rounds, approximately 11 cycles each. TCRdb redid the calling of the multiplex PCR reads with MiXCR, one entry per CDR3 protein. The data show 99,000 or so distinct CDR3 sequences, with 82% seen just once and approximately 20% held by the top ten.

The clonotype originates from a man aged 35-49 years with primary liver carcinoma and hepatitis B virus infection. The sample comprised liver tumor tissue from sampling region 3. Subset given: tumor region T3, left-lateral pole. The chain uses TRBV5-1 and TRBJ2-1; 7 bases are a match to TRBD2. CDR3 residues: CASRPSSGYNEQFL. The DNA of the CDR3 is TGCGCCAGCAGGCCCTCTAGCGGATATAATGAGCAGTTCTTA.